The entry below describes one T cell receptor (beta chain). This sample stems from a study of T cell responses to AZD1222 COVID-19 vaccine. Germline lookup yields CDR1 SNHLY and CDR2 FYNNEI. The ends were cut back, 6 bases at V and 2 bases at J, with 13 bases in the middle. This CDR3 is built from 15 residues. Repertoires were generated with immunoSEQ multiplex PCR, while TCRdb's copy carries only in-frame clones and drops some. The sample records under 150,000 clones, 88% being singletons. Material: peripheral blood, obtained on day 0 of AZD1222 vaccination. This receptor was obtained from an adult in good health. This chain uses TRBV2 with TRBJ2-2, with D possibly being TRBD1 (6 bases). This chain's CDR3 is CASRELTGNTGELFF. DNA of the CDR3: TGTGCCAGCAGAGAACTGACAGGCAACACCGGGGAGCTGTTTTTT. The complete variable domain, with remaining parts taken from reference TRBV2 and TRBJ2-2, reads EPEVTQTPSHQVTQMGQEVILRCVPISNHLYFYWYRQILGQKVEFLVSFYNNEISEKSEIFDDQFSVERPDGSNFTLKIRSTKLEDSAMYFCASRELTGNTGELFFGEGSRLTVL.